These 6 T cell receptor beta chains share one sample of origin, sequenced in a study of blood T cell repertoires in COVID-19. Measured with immunoSEQ multiplex PCR; TCRdb has only the in-frame clones, and not every one. The sample carries 250,000 to 300,000 clones, 70% to 90% recorded once. The source material was peripheral blood. All receptors derive from a woman aged 25 to 39 with active or convalescent COVID-19.

This clone was seen a single time. The CDR3 DNA follows: TGTGCCAGTAGTATAGATCAGGGGTTCGTGTACGAGCAGTACTTC. Its translation: CASSIDQGFVYEQYF. This rearrangement joins TRBV19 to TRBJ2-7; weak D call: TRBD1 (6 bases). The CDR3 loop spans 15 amino acids. V was shortened by 0 bases and J by 4 bases, with 13 bases between the two germline ends. The germline CDR1 and CDR2 sequences are LNHDA and SQIVND (reference sequence).

This chain links TRBV18 with TRBJ1-1, with D maybe TRBD1 (5 bases). The CDR3 totals 15 residues. Trimming took 6 bases from V and 8 from J, leaving 22 bases between them. Germline CDR1 and CDR2: KGHSH and LQKENI. For the CDR3, the DNA is TGTGCCAGCTCGACGGTAAACGGGGGTGACGCCGAAGCTTTCTTT. Encoded protein: CASSTVNGGDAEAFF.

A single count supports this clone. The chain carries TRBV28 and TRBJ2-1, with a tentative D call TRBD1 (6 bases). Germline V gene data show CDR1 as MDHEN and CDR2 as SYDVKM. The CDR3 runs 15 residues. V was trimmed by 4 bases and J by 2 bases, leaving 12 bases between them. This CDR3 reads CASSSKDRPYNEQFF. The DNA of the CDR3 is TGTGCCAGCAGTTCTAAAGACAGGCCCTACAATGAGCAGTTCTTC.

CDR3 in amino acids: CASSLDRGYTEAFF. The CDR3 DNA sequence: TGTGCCAGCAGCTTAGACAGGGGGTACACTGAAGCTTTCTTT. The V and J genes are TRBV7-2 and TRBJ1-1, with TRBD1 matching over 8 bases. Germline V gene sequence: CDR1 SGHTA, CDR2 FQGNSA. V was clipped by 1 base and J by 3 bases; unmatched bases: 1. This CDR3 is built from 14 residues. Full variable domain (outside the CDR3, taken from reference TRBV7-2 and TRBJ1-1): GAGVSQSPSNKVTEKGKDVELRCDPISGHTALYWYRQSLGQGLEFLIYFQGNSAPDKSGLPSDRFSAERTGGSVSTLTIQRTQQEDSAVYLCASSLDRGYTEAFFGQGTRLTVV.

CDR3 sequence: CASSSGGTAFEQYF. In DNA, the CDR3 is TGTGCCAGCAGCTCCGGTGGGACAGCCTTCGAGCAGTACTTC. The chain uses TRBV5-4 and TRBJ2-7, with 7 nucleotides matching TRBD1. CDR1 and CDR2 from the germline V gene are SGHNT and YYREEE (reference sequence). CDR3 size: 14 residues. With V trimmed by 3 bases and J by 6 bases, 9 bases remained unmatched. Based on the CDR3 plus reference TRBV5-4 and TRBJ2-7, the full variable domain is ETGVTQSPTHLIKTRGQQVTLRCSSQSGHNTVSWYQQALGQGPQFIFQYYREEENGRGNFPPRFSGLQFPNYSSELNVNALELDDSALYLCASSSGGTAFEQYFGPGTRLTVT.

CDR3: CASSYPGVAGSYEQYF. In DNA, the CDR3 is TGTGCCAGCAGCTACCCGGGGGTAGCGGGGTCCTACGAGCAGTACTTC. The J gene is TRBJ2-7, the V gene TRBV5-4; the match to TRBD2 covers 8 bases. V shed 3 bases and J 1 base; nucleotides not matched to a gene: 9. CDR1 SGHNT and CDR2 YYREEE come from the germline V gene (reference sequence). This CDR3 is built from 16 residues.